Below, 21 T cell receptor beta chains from the same sample are listed, as sequenced in a study of T cell responses to AZD1222 COVID-19 vaccine. Sequencing used immunoSEQ multiplex PCR; TCRdb keeps in-frame clones, though not all of them. The sample includes about 130,000 clones, more than 75% of them seen just once. The starting material was peripheral blood, obtained on day 0 of AZD1222 vaccination. Source of these receptors: an adult in good health.

CDR3 coding DNA: TGTGCCAGCAGCGAGAGGGGGGAGCTGTTTTTT. This gives the protein CASSERGELFF. V and J are TRBV7-6 and TRBJ2-2; D is undetermined. Trimming removed 5 bases at V and 8 bases at J, with 6 bases between. CDR1 is SGHVS, CDR2 FNYEAQ, per germline. This CDR3 has 11 residues.

This chain joins TRBV2 and TRBJ1-1; the match to TRBD1 covers 7 bases. J lost 0 bases, V lost 7 bases, and 5 bases had no gene match. Germline loops: CDR1 SNHLY, CDR2 FYNNEI. The CDR3 is 14 amino acids. The CDR3 is CASMRGPVNTEAFF. CDR3 DNA sequence: TGTGCCAGCATGAGGGGGCCCGTGAACACTGAAGCTTTCTTT.

J is TRBJ2-7 and V is TRBV28; 8 bases fit TRBD2. This CDR3 spans 15 amino acids. The ends lost 4 bases at V and 5 bases at J; junction bases unmatched: 10. In germline, CDR1 is MDHEN, CDR2 SYDVKM. CDR3 nucleotide sequence: TGTGCCAGCAGTTACCGAAGCGGGAGAGGAAACGAGCAGTACTTC. It encodes CASSYRSGRGNEQYF.

As for this clone: Other DNA sequences in this sample translate to the same CDR3. This rearrangement joins TRBV5-1 to TRBJ2-3; D is unclear. Germline CDR1 SGHRS, CDR2 YFSETQ. This CDR3 is built from 12 residues. The germline V and J ends were trimmed by 0 bases and 6 bases, with 5 bases remaining between them. DNA for the CDR3: TGCGCCAGCAGCTTGGTCCCCGATACGCAGTATTTT. This codes for CASSLVPDTQYF.

This rearrangement joins TRBV18 to TRBJ2-7; TRBD2 might be the D (5 bases). Germline assignment: CDR1 KGHSH and CDR2 LQKENI. V was trimmed by 3 bases and J by 0 bases, leaving 12 bases between them. The CDR3 has 15 amino acids. This CDR3 reads CASSPIAGSSYEQYF. CDR3 DNA: TGTGCCAGCTCACCGATCGCGGGTAGCTCCTACGAGCAGTACTTC.

V gene TRBV18 combines with J gene TRBJ2-7; 8 nucleotides agree with TRBD2. Germline CDR1 KGHSH, CDR2 LQKENI. V was clipped by 2 bases and J by 5 bases; unmatched bases: 8. This CDR3 region has 15 residues. The CDR3 loop is CASSPSGTRAHEQYF. Here the CDR3 DNA reads TGTGCCAGCTCACCATCCGGGACTAGAGCGCACGAGCAGTACTTC.

V is TRBV7-2 and J is TRBJ1-1; D not resolved. The CDR3 loop spans 14 amino acids. The germline V and J ends were trimmed by 5 bases and 0 bases, with 10 bases remaining between them. From germline, CDR1 is SGHTA and CDR2 FQGNSA. The CDR3 DNA sequence: TGTGCCAGCAGCATTAGACACCTGAACACTGAAGCTTTCTTT. As protein: CASSIRHLNTEAFF.

This clone was seen a single time. The rearrangement uses TRBV4-3 and TRBJ1-3; no firm D call. The CDR3 is made up of 15 amino acids. V dropped 3 bases and J dropped 3 bases, with 12 bases sitting between them. Germline V gene sequence: CDR1 LGHNA, CDR2 YSLEER. In DNA form, the CDR3 reads TGCGCCAGCAGCCAGATAAATGGGTTTGGAAACACCATATATTTT. Translated, it gives CASSQINGFGNTIYF.

The V and J genes are TRBV5-4 and TRBJ2-1; the match to TRBD2 covers 7 bases. This CDR3 is built from 14 residues. In germline, CDR1 is SGHNT, CDR2 YYREEE (reference sequence). The trim removed 1 base at V and 3 bases at J, leaving 1 base unmatched. The CDR3 is CASSLLADYNEQFF. The CDR3 region has the DNA TGTGCCAGCAGCTTGCTAGCGGACTACAATGAGCAGTTCTTC.

The V gene is TRBV5-5, the J gene TRBJ2-3; D unresolved. The CDR3 totals 15 residues. Germline V gives CDR1 SGHKS, CDR2 YYEKEE (reference sequence). With 0 bases removed from V and 2 bases from J, the gap between germline ends came to 10 bases. CDR3 DNA sequence: TGTGCCAGCAGCTTGGGGCTACTCTCCACAGATACGCAGTATTTT. Amino acid sequence: CASSLGLLSTDTQYF.

The table lists this clone with a few counts. The CDR3 loop reads CASRSEYKNIQYF. DNA for the CDR3: TGCGCCAGCAGGTCGGAGTACAAAAACATTCAGTACTTC. V usage is TRBV5-1 and J usage is TRBJ2-4, with D unresolved. The CDR3 consists of 13 residues. V lost 5 bases to trimming and J lost 3 bases, with 9 bases between them. Germline V CDR1 and CDR2: SGHRS, YFSETQ.

V and J are TRBV21-1 and TRBJ1-2; the table assigns TRBD1, which was not confirmed against the DNA. TRBV21-1 constitutes a pseudogene. This CDR3 is 15 amino acids long. Written as DNA, the CDR3 is TGTGCCAGCAGTTTACAGGGGGCTGAGGGCTATGGCTACACCTTC. Translated: CASSLQGAEGYGYTF.

This chain connects TRBV3-1 (or the pseudogene TRBV3-2) to TRBJ2-1; D call uncertain. This CDR3 is 16 amino acids long. V shed 2 bases and J shed 0 bases, with 11 bases lying between them. Looked up from germline, CDR1 is LGHDT and CDR2 is YNNKEL (reference sequence). CDR3 sequence: CASSQFRGSSYNEQFF. In DNA, the CDR3 is TGTGCCAGCAGCCAATTTCGAGGTAGCTCCTACAATGAGCAGTTCTTC.

This clone has just one count. This chain links TRBV7-9 with TRBJ1-3; D unclear. Trimming removed 5 bases at V and 2 bases at J, with 10 bases between. The CDR3 spans 14 residues. Germline V gene data show CDR1 as SEHNR and CDR2 as FQNEAQ (reference sequence). The CDR3 DNA is TGTGCCAGCAGCCCTGAAGGACCTGGAAACACCATATATTTT. It codes for CASSPEGPGNTIYF.

This rearrangement joins TRBV4-2 to TRBJ2-2; TRBD2 aligns across 13 bases. The V gene end was trimmed by 5 bases and the J gene end by 3 bases; junction bases not matched to a gene: 6. Germline V CDR1 and CDR2: LGHNA, YNFKEQ. The CDR3 covers 17 residues. Written as DNA, the CDR3 is TGTGCCAGCAGCGTCCGGACTAGCGGGAGAGACACCGGGGAGCTGTTTTTT. Protein product: CASSVRTSGRDTGELFF.

This clone has just a few counts. The chain couples TRBV11-2 to TRBJ2-7; 9 positions agree with TRBD2. This CDR3 is 14 amino acids long. V gave up 5 bases and J gave up 4 bases; unmatched junction bases: 6. Germline V gene data show CDR1 as SGHAT and CDR2 as FQNNGV. In DNA, the CDR3 is TGTGCCAGCAGCACGCGGGGGGGCTATTACGAGCAGTACTTC. Encoded protein: CASSTRGGYYEQYF.

This clone showed up just a few times. This chain joins TRBV5-8 and TRBJ2-7; 13 bases agree with TRBD2. CDR1 and CDR2 from the germline V gene are SGHTS and YDEGEE. The CDR3 has 16 amino acids. The V and J ends lost 4 bases and 5 bases, in that order; junction bases with no gene match: 9. Written as DNA, the CDR3 is TGTGCCAGCAGCGTGCGACTAGCGGGAGGATGGGACGAGCAGTACTTC. Its protein is CASSVRLAGGWDEQYF. The entire variable domain, with the rest obtained from reference TRBV5-8 and TRBJ2-7, is as follows: EAGVTQSPTHLIKTRGQQATLRCSPISGHTSVYWYQQALGLGLQFLLWYDEGEERNRGNFPPRFSGRQFPNYSSELNVNALELEDSALYLCASSVRLAGGWDEQYFGPGTRLTVT.

V is TRBV24-1 and J is TRBJ1-2; 8 bases agree with TRBD1. V shed 0 bases, J shed 8 bases, and the junction held 7 bases outside the gene matches. Germline V gene lookup returns CDR1 KGHDR and CDR2 SFDVKD. The CDR3 length is 15 residues. In DNA form, the CDR3 reads TGTGCCACCAGTGATTTGCCGGACAGGGCGGACGGCTACACCTTC. Protein: CATSDLPDRADGYTF.

The rearrangement links TRBV5-1 to TRBJ2-1; 9 bases fit TRBD2. CDR3 length: 14 amino acids. V trimming: 0 bases; J trimming: 12 bases; junction bases outside the gene matches: 7. Germline V gives CDR1 SGHRS, CDR2 YFSETQ. The CDR3 DNA follows: TGCGCCAGCAGCTTGGATAGCGGGGGAGTGATGCAGTTCTTC. Residues: CASSLDSGGVMQFF. The full variable domain, with the rest looked up from reference TRBV5-1 and TRBJ2-1, is KAGVTQTPRYLIKTRGQQVTLSCSPISGHRSVSWYQQTPGQGLQFLFEYFSETQRNKGNFPGRFSGRQFSNSRSEMNVSTLELGDSALYLCASSLDSGGVMQFFGPGTRLTVL.

J is TRBJ2-1 and V is TRBV2; 9 nucleotides line up with TRBD2. Germline V lookup: CDR1 SNHLY, CDR2 FYNNEI. J lost 7 bases, V lost 11 bases, and 12 bases had no gene match. This CDR3 is built from 14 residues. The CDR3 coding sequence is TGTGCCGCCGGAGGGCGGGAGGGCCGGAATGAGCAGTTCTTC. Its protein product is CAAGGREGRNEQFF.

The genes are TRBV9 and TRBJ1-4; D remains unclear. Deletions cut 5 bases from V and 8 bases from J, with 19 bases between. Per the germline V gene, CDR1 is SGDLS and CDR2 is YYNGEE. This CDR3 contains 15 residues. This CDR3 is CASSIDEGSGEKLFF. The CDR3, as DNA: TGTGCCAGCAGTATAGACGAGGGTTCGGGCGAAAAACTGTTTTTT.